The entry below gives a single TCR beta chain sequence along with its context. The antigen is undetermined. This sample is drawn from a study of cytomegalovirus exposure and HLA in healthy donors. V lost 2 bases, J lost 10 bases, and 18 bases lay in between. The CDR3 is 14 amino acids. CDR1 is SGHNT and CDR2 is YYREEE in the germline V gene (reference sequence). Measured with immunoSEQ multiplex PCR; TCRdb has only the in-frame clones, and not every one. The data show about 44,000 clones, with over 85% seen just once and 2.1% held by the top ten. Study findings and constraints: The tendency of first-cohort TCR clusters to co-occur in the roughly 130 validation repertoires emerged from a later analysis. The majority of TCR sequences were rare, yet some public TCRs appeared in many donors. TCR beta chains numbering under 200 were designated cytomegalovirus-associated.

The clonotype comes from a woman under 30 in good health and CMV-seronegative. The material sequenced was PBMCs. V gene TRBV5-4 combines with J gene TRBJ1-1; D possibly corresponds to TRBD1 (6 bases). The CDR3 region is CASSFKQGAGGAFF. CDR3 DNA sequence: TGTGCCAGCAGCTTTAAACAGGGAGCGGGGGGAGCTTTCTTT. Drawing the rest from reference TRBV5-4 and TRBJ1-1, the complete variable domain is ETGVTQSPTHLIKTRGQQVTLRCSSQSGHNTVSWYQQALGQGPQFIFQYYREEENGRGNFPPRFSGLQFPNYSSELNVNALELDDSALYLCASSFKQGAGGAFFGQGTRLTVV.